The next 24 T cell receptor beta chains were all read from a single sample in a study of tumor-infiltrating lymphocytes in localized non-small cell lung cancer. The method was immunoSEQ multiplex PCR; TCRdb's version includes in-frame clones alone and lacks a portion of them. The sample has about 15,000 clones; roughly three quarters are singletons. Sample: lung tumor tissue. The receptor source for this set is a human donor with non-small cell lung cancer.

The rearrangement links TRBV6-1 to TRBJ1-1; D ambiguous. The CDR3 is made up of 13 amino acids. CDR1 and CDR2 (germline): MNHNS, SASEGT. Trimming removed 8 bases from V and 0 bases from J, with 10 bases in between. The CDR3, as DNA: TGTGCCAGCGGGCTGGAACTGAACACTGAAGCTTTCTTT. Protein sequence: CASGLELNTEAFF.

This clone was counted a few times. CDR3 nucleotide sequence: TGTGCCAGTGGGTATCCTAATGAAAAACTGTTTTTT. Residues: CASGYPNEKLFF. The gene calls are TRBV28 and TRBJ1-4, with D unclear. Per germline, CDR1 MDHEN and CDR2 SYDVKM. V dropped 9 bases and J dropped 3 bases, with 8 bases sitting between them. The length of the CDR3 is 12 residues.

This rearrangement joins TRBV7-2 to TRBJ1-6; no definite D call. Per the germline V gene, CDR1 is SGHTA and CDR2 is FQGNSA. V was pared by 4 bases and J by 14 bases, with 15 bases between. The CDR3 runs 13 residues. The CDR3 nucleotides are TGTGCCAGCAGCTCCCCCGGGTTTTTCACCCTCCACTTT. It specifies CASSSPGFFTLHF.

This clone was counted once. The chain uses TRBV10-1 and TRBJ2-1; D is uncertain. Germline lookup yields CDR1 WNHNN and CDR2 SYGVQD (reference sequence). CDR3 size: 12 residues. V was pared by 2 bases and J by 9 bases, with 8 bases between. As DNA, the CDR3 is TGCGCCAGCAGTGAGACAGTGGGTGAGCAGTTCTTC. Encoded protein: CASSETVGEQFF.

The V gene is TRBV7-6, the J gene TRBJ1-2; TRBD1 is a possible D gene (6 bases). The germline V gene encodes CDR1 SGHVS and CDR2 FNYEAQ. The CDR3 covers 15 residues. Trimming shortened V by 2 bases and J by 6 bases, and 16 bases separated the two germline ends. This chain's CDR3 is CASSLSLGGQDGYTF. CDR3 DNA: TGTGCCAGCAGCTTAAGTCTTGGGGGGCAAGATGGCTACACCTTC.

The chain employs TRBV5-1 and TRBJ2-5; perhaps TRBD2 as D (5 bases). CDR1 is SGHRS, CDR2 YFSETQ, per germline. This CDR3 spans 16 amino acids. The ends were cut back, 0 bases at V and 7 bases at J, with 19 bases in the middle. In nucleotides, the CDR3 is TGCGCCAGCAGCTTGGGGGAGTATTTCGATACCCGGACCCAGTACTTC. This encodes CASSLGEYFDTRTQYF.

V usage is TRBV6-1 and J usage is TRBJ1-3; D gene ambiguous. CDR1 and CDR2 from the germline V gene are MNHNS and SASEGT. The CDR3 is made up of 14 amino acids. Trimming removed 6 bases at V and 0 bases at J, with 9 bases between. This CDR3 is CASRDPISGNTIYF. The DNA for the CDR3 is TGTGCCAGCAGGGACCCGATCTCTGGAAACACCATATATTTT.

Note on this clone: Mismatch with germline at one junction end may stem from a read error. Other nucleotide sequences from this sample produce the same CDR3. The chain uses TRBV11-3 and TRBJ1-1; unclear D gene. This CDR3 has 13 amino acids. The germline CDR1 and CDR2 sequences are SGHNT and YENEEA. This chain's CDR3 is CASSFSLNTEAFF. In DNA form, the CDR3 reads TGTGCCAGCAGCTTTAGTCTGAACACTGAAGCCTTCTTT.

The CDR3 DNA reads TGCAGCTCCTCTAGGTCGGGGGAGACCCAGTACTTC. Protein product: CSSSRSGETQYF. The rearrangement uses TRBV29-1 and TRBJ2-5, with TRBD2 as a possible D gene (5 bases). CDR3 length: 12 amino acids. Germline CDR1 SQVTM, CDR2 ANQGSEA. Trimming pared 8 bases from V and 5 bases from J, leaving 15 bases between.

This clone showed up just a few times. The chain couples TRBV7-3 to TRBJ2-3; D gene uncertain. V lost 2 bases and J 0 bases, leaving 9 bases between the germline ends. Germline V gene data show CDR1 as SGHTA and CDR2 as FQGTGA. The CDR3 has 15 residues. The CDR3: CASSLSSSSTDTQYF. For the CDR3, the DNA is TGTGCCAGCAGCTTATCCTCTTCTAGCACAGATACGCAGTATTTT.

The chain couples TRBV28 to TRBJ1-5; D is possibly TRBD1 (5 bases). The CDR3 extends over 14 amino acids. V was cut by 1 base and J by 4 bases, with 8 bases left in between. Germline loops: CDR1 MDHEN, CDR2 SYDVKM. This chain's CDR3 is CASSLSGENQPQHF. The CDR3 bases are TGTGCCAGCAGTTTATCGGGGGAAAATCAGCCCCAGCATTTT. Together with reference TRBV28 and TRBJ1-5, the CDR3 gives the full variable domain: DVKVTQSSRYLVKRTGEKVFLECVQDMDHENMFWYRQDPGLGLRLIYFSYDVKMKEKGDIPEGYSVSREKKERFSLILESASTNQTSMYLCASSLSGENQPQHFGDGTRLSIL.

This clone was found a few times. Other DNA variants within this sample encode the same CDR3. The DNA for the CDR3 is TGCAGCGTTCTGACTAGCGGGGGCACAGATACGCAGTATTTT. Protein sequence: CSVLTSGGTDTQYF. The chain joins TRBV29-1 to TRBJ2-3, with 11 bases identical to TRBD2. CDR3 length equals 14 residues. Per germline, CDR1 SQVTM and CDR2 ANQGSEA. Trimming cost V 5 bases and J 1 base; bases outside gene matches: 2.

The rearrangement uses TRBV5-4 and TRBJ2-2, with TRBD1 as a possible D gene (6 bases). Trimming shortened V by 4 bases and J by 3 bases, and 10 bases separated the two germline ends. Per germline, CDR1 SGHNT and CDR2 YYREEE (reference sequence). CDR3 length: 14 residues. The CDR3 loop reads CASSPGHHTGELFF. The CDR3 nucleotides read TGTGCCAGCAGCCCGGGACACCACACCGGGGAGCTGTTTTTT. Full variable domain (outside the CDR3, taken from reference TRBV5-4 and TRBJ2-2): ETGVTQSPTHLIKTRGQQVTLRCSSQSGHNTVSWYQQALGQGPQFIFQYYREEENGRGNFPPRFSGLQFPNYSSELNVNALELDDSALYLCASSPGHHTGELFFGEGSRLTVL.

J is TRBJ2-5 and V is TRBV30, with 7 bases that match TRBD2. This CDR3 has 14 amino acids. The trim removed 3 bases at V and 2 bases at J, leaving 6 bases unmatched. Looked up from germline, CDR1 is GTSNPN and CDR2 is SVGIG (reference sequence). DNA of the CDR3: TGTGCCTGGAGCGCATCGGGACTACAAGAGACCCAGTACTTC. Protein: CAWSASGLQETQYF.

This clone was found a few times. The J gene is TRBJ1-6, the V gene TRBV7-2; perhaps TRBD1 as D (5 bases). CDR1 is SGHTA, CDR2 FQGNSA, per germline. The CDR3 has 16 residues. Deletions cut 3 bases from V and 3 bases from J, with 12 bases between. CDR3 region: CASSFGTLGYNSPLHF. CDR3 coding DNA: TGTGCCAGCAGCTTCGGGACGCTTGGCTATAATTCACCCCTCCACTTT.

This chain connects TRBV19 to TRBJ2-7; D remains unclear. Germline V gene data show CDR1 as LNHDA and CDR2 as SQIVND (reference sequence). CDR3 length: 15 amino acids. V was shortened by 2 bases and J by 6 bases, with 17 bases between the two germline ends. CDR3 region: CASSISDGPLSEQYF. CDR3 DNA sequence: TGTGCCAGTAGTATATCAGACGGACCGCTATCCGAGCAGTACTTC.

V gene TRBV6-6 combines with J gene TRBJ2-5; no clear D. There are 10 residues in the CDR3. The germline gives CDR1 MNHNY, CDR2 SVGAGI (reference sequence). V was clipped by 6 bases and J by 2 bases, with 1 base between them. The CDR3: CASRQETQYF. As DNA, the CDR3 is TGTGCCAGCAGACAAGAGACCCAGTACTTC.

The J gene is TRBJ2-6, the V gene TRBV7-2; no clear D. V lost 2 bases, J lost 0 bases, and 5 bases lay in between. Germline lookup yields CDR1 SGHTA and CDR2 FQGNSA. CDR3 size: 15 residues. CDR3 nucleotides: TGTGCCAGCAGCTTAAGCAACTCTGGGGCCAACGTCCTGACTTTC. Encoded protein: CASSLSNSGANVLTF.

The rearrangement links TRBV9 to TRBJ2-3; the match to TRBD2 covers 9 bases. This CDR3 has 17 residues. Germline CDR1 reads SGDLS; CDR2 reads YYNGEE. Germline trimming cut 3 bases from V and 2 bases from J; bases unmatched to any gene: 10. The CDR3 region has the DNA TGTGCCAGCAGCGCCCCGGCGGGGGGGATTAACACAGATACGCAGTATTTT. Encoded protein: CASSAPAGGINTDTQYF.

The J gene is TRBJ2-4, the V gene TRBV28; 10 bases fit TRBD1. Trimming at V came to 5 bases and at J to 9 bases, leaving 7 bases not matched to a gene. The CDR3 has 14 residues. Germline-derived CDR1 and CDR2 are MDHEN and SYDVKM. The CDR3 sequence: CASSRQDRGFIQYF. The CDR3 DNA follows: TGTGCCAGCAGTCGCCAGGACAGGGGGTTCATTCAGTACTTC.

The genes are TRBV5-1 and TRBJ2-1, with 11 bases lining up with TRBD2. Germline-derived CDR1 and CDR2 are SGHRS and YFSETQ. The CDR3 contains 15 residues. V shed 3 bases and J 10 bases; nucleotides not matched to a gene: 9. This chain's CDR3 is CASSSGLAGTGEQFF. Here the CDR3 DNA reads TGCGCCAGCAGCTCTGGACTAGCGGGCACCGGAGAGCAGTTCTTC.

This clone came up a few times. This chain connects TRBV5-1 to TRBJ1-2; no clear D gene. V was shortened by 2 bases and J by 8 bases, with 13 bases between the two germline ends. This CDR3 contains 13 residues. The V gene's germline CDR1 is SGHRS and CDR2 YFSETQ. The CDR3 is CASSLIDTPGYTF. CDR3 in DNA: TGCGCCAGCAGCTTAATCGACACTCCAGGCTACACCTTC.

The rearrangement uses TRBV19 and TRBJ2-7; weak D call: TRBD2 (6 bases). The CDR3 has 14 residues. Germline V lookup: CDR1 LNHDA, CDR2 SQIVND (reference sequence). V was pared by 3 bases and J by 4 bases, with 13 bases between. In DNA, the CDR3 is TGTGCCAGTAGTATGACTAGGGGCCAATACGAGCAGTACTTC. Amino acid sequence: CASSMTRGQYEQYF.

For the CDR3, the DNA is TGTGCCAGCACTTTCTGGGGGCAGGGTACCTACGAGCAGTACTTC. Translation: CASTFWGQGTYEQYF. This chain links TRBV6-1 with TRBJ2-7; a weak D match, TRBD1 (6 bases). V lost 7 bases and J lost 2, with 18 bases in between. The CDR3 has 15 amino acids. CDR1 is MNHNS, CDR2 SASEGT, per germline.